Following are 18 T cell receptor beta chains from one sample sequenced in a study of cytomegalovirus exposure and HLA in healthy donors. Primers: 60 Vbeta forward and 13 Jbeta reverse. Using immunoSEQ multiplex PCR, the repertoire was profiled, and TCRdb retains in-frame clones only, with some absent. The sample consists of about 200,000 clones, more than 85% of them appearing once. Sequencing was done on a sample of PBMCs. These receptors were collected from a young woman in good health and CMV-seronegative.

This rearrangement joins TRBV5-5 to TRBJ2-1; 12 nucleotides match TRBD2. CDR1 is SGHKS and CDR2 is YYEKEE in the germline V gene (reference sequence). With V trimmed by 2 bases and J by 9 bases, 9 bases remained unmatched. The CDR3 covers 16 residues. CDR3 bases: TGTGCCAGCAGCTTCACATCGGCTAGCGGGAGGGTTGAGCAGTTCTTC. Amino acids: CASSFTSASGRVEQFF.

This chain joins TRBV6-4 and TRBJ1-1, with a weak D call TRBD1 (5 bases). Deletions cut 6 bases from V and 9 bases from J, with 14 bases between. The CDR3 has 12 residues. In germline, CDR1 is MRHNA, CDR2 SNTAGT. This CDR3 reads CASSPGAGKAFF. The CDR3, as DNA: TGTGCCAGCAGCCCCGGGGCGGGAAAAGCTTTCTTT.

The V gene is TRBV7-3, the J gene TRBJ2-1; a possible D gene is TRBD2 (6 bases). Germline V CDR1 and CDR2: SGHTA, FQGTGA. V lost 6 bases and J lost 6, with 18 bases in between. The CDR3 extends over 15 amino acids. The CDR3 loop reads CASSIATSIGNEQFF. The CDR3 DNA is TGTGCCAGCAGTATCGCGACTAGTATCGGCAATGAGCAGTTCTTC.

The chain is built from TRBV29-1 and TRBJ1-1, with no clear D. The CDR3 has 12 amino acids. Trimming removed 6 bases from V and 5 bases from J, with 13 bases in between. Germline-derived CDR1 and CDR2 are SQVTM and ANQGSEA. CDR3 loop: CSVPVGSTEAFF. In DNA, the CDR3 is TGCAGCGTCCCTGTGGGGAGTACTGAAGCTTTCTTT.

The V and J genes are TRBV5-1 and TRBJ2-5; tentative D call: TRBD2 (5 bases). This CDR3 region has 13 residues. The germline CDR1 and CDR2 sequences are SGHRS and YFSETQ. V lost 2 bases to trimming and J lost 3 bases, with 8 bases between them. The CDR3 DNA reads as TGCGCCAGCAGCTTCTTCGGGGAAGAGACCCAGTACTTC. It encodes CASSFFGEETQYF. The entire variable domain, with the rest obtained from reference TRBV5-1 and TRBJ2-5, is as follows: KAGVTQTPRYLIKTRGQQVTLSCSPISGHRSVSWYQQTPGQGLQFLFEYFSETQRNKGNFPGRFSGRQFSNSRSEMNVSTLELGDSALYLCASSFFGEETQYFGPGTRLLVL.

The V gene is TRBV25-1, the J gene TRBJ2-2; 7 positions match TRBD1. Losses at the gene ends were 3 bases for V and 5 bases for J; bases not matched to a gene: 6. The CDR3 extends over 15 amino acids. Germline CDR1 is MGHDK and CDR2 is SYGVNS. The CDR3 loop is CASSDEQGWTGELFF. Written as DNA, the CDR3 is TGTGCCAGCAGTGACGAACAGGGGTGGACCGGGGAGCTGTTTTTT.

This clone was seen only once. This sequence joins TRBV7-9 and TRBJ1-1, with D perhaps TRBD1 (6 bases). Germline CDR1 reads SEHNR; CDR2 reads FQNEAQ (reference sequence). The CDR3 extends over 14 amino acids. The ends were cut back, 2 bases at V and 7 bases at J, with 14 bases in the middle. The CDR3 reads CASSLPGQLREAFF. CDR3 bases: TGTGCCAGCAGCTTACCCGGACAGCTCCGTGAAGCTTTCTTT.

The genes are TRBV2 and TRBJ2-4; 8 bases line up with TRBD1. The trim removed 1 base at V and 1 base at J, leaving 6 bases unmatched. CDR1 and CDR2 (germline): SNHLY, FYNNEI. The CDR3 has 17 residues. Here the CDR3 DNA reads TGTGCCAGCAGTGAAGACCCAGGGGGCCTGGCCAAAAACATTCAGTACTTC. Protein product: CASSEDPGGLAKNIQYF.

The chain's CDR3 is CASRYGDDTEAFF. For the CDR3, the DNA is TGTGCCAGCCGGTACGGGGATGACACTGAAGCTTTCTTT. V and J are TRBV6-1 and TRBJ1-1; D gene ambiguous. Germline V lookup: CDR1 MNHNS, CDR2 SASEGT. Trimming removed 8 bases at V and 3 bases at J, with 13 bases between. The CDR3 covers 13 residues.

The V gene is TRBV19, the J gene TRBJ1-4; 8 bases are a match to TRBD1. V lost 5 bases, J lost 2 bases, and 7 bases stayed unmatched. This CDR3 has 16 residues. In germline, CDR1 is LNHDA, CDR2 SQIVND (reference sequence). The CDR3 DNA is TGTGCCAGTAGTGACCTCAGGGGGCGGACTAATGAAAAACTGTTTTTT. This sequence encodes CASSDLRGRTNEKLFF.

The rearrangement links TRBV2 to TRBJ2-1; TRBD1 agrees at 9 bases. CDR1 is SNHLY and CDR2 is FYNNEI in the germline V gene. V gave up 7 bases and J gave up 7 bases; unmatched junction bases: 8. The CDR3 is 14 amino acids. The CDR3 DNA reads as TGTGCCAGCATTGGGACAGGGCAGGGGAATGAGCAGTTCTTC. Its protein is CASIGTGQGNEQFF.

The chain employs TRBV28 and TRBJ2-1; 16 nucleotides line up with TRBD2. Germline CDR1 MDHEN, CDR2 SYDVKM. The trim removed 4 bases at V and 4 bases at J, leaving 4 bases unmatched. The CDR3 has 17 amino acids. The CDR3 sequence: CASSSGLAGGQYNEQFF. The CDR3 coding sequence is TGTGCCAGCAGTTCGGGACTAGCGGGGGGGCAATACAATGAGCAGTTCTTC.

This clone has just one count. The chain carries TRBV7-8 and TRBJ2-1; no reliable D call. This CDR3 has 15 amino acids. Germline CDR1 reads SGHVS; CDR2 reads FQNEAQ. Trimming shortened V by 2 bases and J by 2 bases, and 10 bases separated the two germline ends. The chain's CDR3 is CASSLREFPYNEQFF. The DNA of the CDR3 is TGTGCCAGCAGCTTACGAGAGTTCCCCTACAATGAGCAGTTCTTC.

CDR3 sequence reads: CASSSRDRDFYEQYF. DNA of the CDR3: TGTGCCAGCAGCTCCCGGGACAGGGACTTCTACGAGCAGTACTTC. The chain is built from TRBV6-6 and TRBJ2-7, with 9 bases aligning to TRBD1. Trimming cost V 6 bases and J 3 bases; bases outside gene matches: 9. The germline V gene encodes CDR1 MNHNY and CDR2 SVGAGI (reference sequence). The CDR3 has 15 residues.

The gene calls are TRBV5-6 and TRBJ1-6, with D possibly TRBD1 on 5 matching bases. V lost 3 bases to trimming and J lost 8 bases, with 18 bases between them. The CDR3 consists of 16 residues. CDR1 is SGHDT and CDR2 is YYEEEE in the germline V gene. The CDR3 reads CASSWGEAGKYSPLHF. CDR3 in DNA: TGTGCCAGCAGCTGGGGTGAGGCAGGGAAGTATTCACCCCTCCACTTT. Full variable domain (rest looked up from reference TRBV5-6 and TRBJ1-6): DAGVTQSPTHLIKTRGQQVTLRCSPKSGHDTVSWYQQALGQGPQFIFQYYEEEERQRGNFPDRFSGHQFPNYSSELNVNALLLGDSALYLCASSWGEAGKYSPLHFGNGTRLTVT.

The chain links TRBV7-8 to TRBJ1-5; D remains unclear. V dropped 2 bases and J dropped 0 bases, with 8 bases sitting between them. CDR3 length equals 15 residues. Germline values: CDR1 SGHVS, CDR2 FQNEAQ. The DNA for the CDR3 is TGTGCCAGCAGCTTATTGGCTTATAGCAATCAGCCCCAGCATTTT. Its protein product is CASSLLAYSNQPQHF.

V and J are TRBV9 and TRBJ1-4; no definite D call. Germline V gene data show CDR1 as SGDLS and CDR2 as YYNGEE. Trimming left V 3 bases short and J 8 bases short, with 11 bases between. This CDR3 region has 13 residues. In nucleotides, the CDR3 is TGTGCCAGCAGCGATGAGAATGTGGAAAAACTGTTTTTT. Residues: CASSDENVEKLFF.

The CDR3 reads CASSARGSSYEQYF. CDR3 DNA sequence: TGTGCCAGCAGCGCCAGGGGGAGCTCCTACGAGCAGTACTTC. The rearrangement uses TRBV9 and TRBJ2-7; 7 positions agree with TRBD1. The germline CDR1 and CDR2 sequences are SGDLS and YYNGEE. The CDR3 sequence is 14 residues long. V trimming: 3 bases; J trimming: 0 bases; junction bases outside the gene matches: 3. Combining the CDR3 with reference TRBV9 and TRBJ2-7 gives the whole variable domain DSGVTQTPKHLITATGQRVTLRCSPRSGDLSVYWYQQSLDQGLQFLIQYYNGEERAKGNILERFSAQQFPDLHSELNLSSLELGDSALYFCASSARGSSYEQYFGPGTRLTVT.